These T cell receptor beta chains were read from a single sample in a study of cytomegalovirus exposure and HLA in healthy donors. Some clones are missing from TCRdb's copy, which holds only in-frame ones; the method was immunoSEQ multiplex PCR. The table has about 85,000 clones, around 80% seen once; the top ten hold roughly 32%. Sequencing was performed on PBMCs. The receptors come from a man in his fifties or sixties in good health and CMV-seropositive. The CDR3 runs from the conserved cysteine through the conserved F or W. The D gene is left open where the match is weak. Size is stated for part of the rows, as once, few or many counts, or as a class when the clone is expanded.

>TRBV11-2|TRBJ2-2|TRBD1|.
TGTGCCAGCCGGACAGGGTACACCGGGGAGCTGTTTTTT
CASRTGYTGELFF
>TRBV7-6|TRBJ2-5|.|.
TGTGCCAGCAGCTTAGGTGTTAGCGTATTAGAGACCCAGTACTTC
CASSLGVSVLETQYF
>TRBV5-1|TRBJ2-7|TRBD2|once
TGCGCCAGCAGCTTGACTGGCGCGGGTCGGGGGGTTGTCTACGAGCAGTACTTC
CASSLTGAGRGVVYEQYF
>TRBV4-1|TRBJ2-7|.|once
TGCGCCAGCAGCCAAGTCAGCTCCTACGAGCAGTACTTC
CASSQVSSYEQYF
>TRBV27|TRBJ1-4|.|.
TGTGCCAGCAGCGTAGGGGGGGGTGTTCGGGAAAAACTGTTTTTT
CASSVGGGVREKLFF
>TRBV4-1|TRBJ1-1|TRBD1|.
TGCGCCAGCAGCCAAGGGACAGGGGGAACAAACACTGAAGCTTTCTTT
CASSQGTGGTNTEAFF
>TRBV9|TRBJ2-3|.|.
TGTGCCAGCAGCGTGCAGGTCAGACCAGATACGCAGTATTTT
CASSVQVRPDTQYF
>TRBV10-2|TRBJ2-5|TRBD2|.
TGCGCCAGCAGCGAGGCTAGCGGGTACCAAGAGACCCAGTACTTC
CASSEASGYQETQYF
>TRBV29-1|TRBJ1-2|.|.
TGCAGCGTTGGCAGGGGCGACGGCTACACCTTC
CSVGRGDGYTF
>TRBV5-6|TRBJ1-2|.|.
TGTGCCAGCAGCTTAGGAGAGGATGGCTACACCTTC
CASSLGEDGYTF
>TRBV5-4|TRBJ2-5|TRBD2|.
TGTGCCAGCAGCCCAACTAGCGGGGTCCAAGAGACCCAGTACTTC
CASSPTSGVQETQYF
>TRBV5-1|TRBJ2-2|TRBD2|.
TGCGCCAGCAGCGATGGGGGGGTGTTGACCGGGGAGCTGTTTTTT
CASSDGGVLTGELFF
>TRBV4-3|TRBJ2-7|.|.
TGCGCCAGCAGCCGCAGTAGGGGGACCTACGAGCAGTACTTC
CASSRSRGTYEQYF
>TRBV4-1|TRBJ1-2|.|.
TGCGCCAGCAGCCAAGATCGTTCGTCCCATGGCTACACCTTC
CASSQDRSSHGYTF
>TRBV4-3|TRBJ2-7|.|.
TGCGCCAGCAGCCAAGATCTGGGACTCACCCCCCACTACGAGCAGTACTTC
CASSQDLGLTPHYEQYF
>TRBV7-9|TRBJ2-2|.|.
TGTGCCAGCAGCTTAGTGGAGATCGGGGAGCTGTTTTTT
CASSLVEIGELFF
>TRBV5-6|TRBJ2-1|TRBD2|.
TGTGCCAGCACCACATGGGGGGGGGTCCGAATGACGAACAATGAGCAGTTCTTC
CASTTWGGVRMTNNEQFF
>TRBV30|TRBJ2-3|TRBD1|.
TGTGCCTGGAGGGGACAGGGGCCAGATACGCAGTATTTT
CAWRGQGPDTQYF
>TRBV15|TRBJ1-2|.|.
TGTGCCACCAGCAGGCCTGGGGGCCATGGCTACACCTTC
CATSRPGGHGYTF
>TRBV5-4|TRBJ2-4|.|.
TGTGCCAGCAGTTTTCAGGGTGGCAACAGTCAGTACTTC
CASSFQGGNSQYF
>TRBV30|TRBJ2-7|.|.
TGTGCCTGGGGGAAAGACAGAGGTCCCTACGAGCAGTACTTC
CAWGKDRGPYEQYF
>TRBV25-1|TRBJ2-4|TRBD1|.
TGTGCCAGCAGTCAGACAGGGGGTCCCCGCCCGGACATTCAGTACTTC
CASSQTGGPRPDIQYF